Below are 6 T cell receptor beta chains sequenced from a single sample in a study of cytomegalovirus exposure and HLA in healthy donors. The PCR contained 60 Vbeta and 13 Jbeta primers. Produced via immunoSEQ multiplex PCR; TCRdb's table is partial and in-frame only. The repertoire holds roughly 140,000 clones, with 78% as singletons. Sequenced material: PBMCs. These receptors were collected from a male donor in good health and CMV-seronegative.

This chain connects TRBV14 to TRBJ2-1, with 7 bases lining up with TRBD2. From germline, CDR1 is SGHDN and CDR2 FVKESK. J gave up 1 base and V 2 bases, and 11 bases lay outside the gene matches. The CDR3 spans 18 residues. As DNA, the CDR3 is TGTGCCAGCAGCCAATTGGTGGGCGGGAGCGCTTCCTACAATGAGCAGTTCTTC. Translating it yields CASSQLVGGSASYNEQFF.

The CDR3 DNA is TGTGCCAGCAGTTCCCTACAGGGCGGCTATGGCTACACCTTC. This encodes CASSSLQGGYGYTF. The chain carries TRBV27 and TRBJ1-2; a possible D gene is TRBD1 (6 bases). The CDR3 loop spans 14 amino acids. Trimming left V 4 bases short and J 4 bases short, with 13 bases between. CDR1 and CDR2 (germline): MNHEY, SMNVEV (reference sequence).

This clone was counted between two and nine times. Being one base from a much bigger clone, this may be a read error. Within the sample, other DNA sequences also encode this same CDR3. V is TRBV27 and J is TRBJ2-7, with D possibly TRBD1 on 5 matching bases. The germline CDR1 and CDR2 sequences are MNHEY and SMNVEV (reference sequence). This CDR3 contains 13 residues. The V and J ends lost 6 bases and 7 bases respectively, with 16 bases between them. CDR3 nucleotide sequence: TGTGCCAGCAGCTTTGGTTCCTCAGGGGAGCAGTACTTC. This codes for CASSFGSSGEQYF.

The chain's CDR3 is CSARTSEEQFF. CDR3 in DNA: TGCAGTGCCCGGACTAGCGAGGAGCAGTTCTTC. The rearrangement links TRBV20-1 to TRBJ2-1; the match to TRBD2 covers 9 bases. The CDR3 spans 11 residues. Germline loops: CDR1 DFQATT, CDR2 SNEGSKA (reference sequence). V was pared by 6 bases and J by 10 bases, with 4 bases of the junction left unmatched.

This sequence joins TRBV7-9 and TRBJ2-7, with 8 nucleotides matching TRBD1. V shed 5 bases and J 2 bases; nucleotides not matched to a gene: 8. The germline V gene has CDR1 SEHNR and CDR2 FQNEAQ (reference sequence). The CDR3 is 15 amino acids. DNA for the CDR3: TGTGCCAGCAGCCACCGGGACAGGTCGACCTACGAGCAGTACTTC. The encoded protein is CASSHRDRSTYEQYF. The whole variable domain, filled in from reference TRBV7-9 and TRBJ2-7, reads DTGVSQNPRHKITKRGQNVTFRCDPISEHNRLYWYRQTLGQGPEFLTYFQNEAQLEKSRLLSDRFSAERPKGSFSTLEIQRTEQGDSAMYLCASSHRDRSTYEQYFGPGTRLTVT.

The rearrangement uses TRBV7-2 and TRBJ2-7; the D is unclear. Trimming pared 4 bases from V and 5 bases from J, leaving 12 bases between. CDR3 length: 13 residues. Germline CDR1 SGHTA, CDR2 FQGNSA. The CDR3 DNA reads TGTGCCAGCAGCTCAACGGGTTTCCACGAGCAGTACTTC. It yields the protein CASSSTGFHEQYF.